This note documents a single T cell receptor beta chain sequence. The PCR ran on 60 Vbeta and 13 Jbeta primers. Generated by immunoSEQ multiplex PCR, the TCRdb table keeps only in-frame clones and is missing some. The sample holds fewer than 200,000 clones, 65% to 85% seen once. The sample is drawn from a study of cytomegalovirus exposure and HLA in healthy donors. V gave up 3 bases and J gave up 3 bases, with 15 bases separating them. In germline, CDR1 is LNHDA, CDR2 SQIVND (reference sequence). This CDR3 has 15 amino acids. Sample: PBMCs. This clonotype was obtained from a woman in her 50s in good health and CMV-seropositive. J is TRBJ2-7 and V is TRBV19, with D possibly being TRBD2 (6 bases). CDR3 nucleotides: TGTGCCAGTAGTATGCGGGACCCTGGGCTCTACGAGCAGTACTTC. This codes for CASSMRDPGLYEQYF.